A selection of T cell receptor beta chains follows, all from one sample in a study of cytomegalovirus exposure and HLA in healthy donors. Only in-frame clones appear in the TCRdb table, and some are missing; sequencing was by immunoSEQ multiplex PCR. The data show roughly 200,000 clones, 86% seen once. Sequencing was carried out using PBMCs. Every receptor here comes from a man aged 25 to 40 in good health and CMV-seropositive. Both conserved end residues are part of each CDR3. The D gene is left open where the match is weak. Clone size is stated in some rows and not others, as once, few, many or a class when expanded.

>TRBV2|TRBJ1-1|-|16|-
TGTGCCAGCAGTGAATCACTCGGGGGGGATTACACTGAAGCTTTCTTT
CASSESLGGDYTEAFF
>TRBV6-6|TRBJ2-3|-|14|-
TGTGCCAGCAGCTACCAAGACAGAGGTATAACGCAGTATTTT
CASSYQDRGITQYF
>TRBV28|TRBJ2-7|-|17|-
TGTGCCAGCAGTTTTGGGTCGGTGATAGCGAACTCCTACGAGCAGTACTTC
CASSFGSVIANSYEQYF
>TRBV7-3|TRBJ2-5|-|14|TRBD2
TGTGCCAGCAGCTTAAGTGGACTAGCGGAGACCCAGTACTTC
CASSLSGLAETQYF
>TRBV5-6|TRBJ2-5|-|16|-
TGTGCCAGCAGCTTGGCCGGTGTGCTACGATCGGAGACCCAGTACTTC
CASSLAGVLRSETQYF
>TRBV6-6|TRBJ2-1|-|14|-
TGTGCCAGCAGTTACTCGAAGGGTCCCCATGAGCAGTTCTTC
CASSYSKGPHEQFF
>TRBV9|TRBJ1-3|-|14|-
TGTGCCAGCAGCGTAGCAAGCTCTGGAAACACCATATATTTT
CASSVASSGNTIYF
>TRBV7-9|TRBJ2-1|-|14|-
TGTGCCAGCAGCTCGGGAGAGACTTACAATGAGCAGTTCTTC
CASSSGETYNEQFF
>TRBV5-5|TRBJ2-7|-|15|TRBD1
TGTGCCAGCAGCCGACCCTCTGGGACAGGGGGCGAGCAGTACTTC
CASSRPSGTGGEQYF
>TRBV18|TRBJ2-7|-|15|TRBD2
TGTGCCAGCTCACCATCCAGGACTAGCTCATTCGAGCAGTACTTC
CASSPSRTSSFEQYF
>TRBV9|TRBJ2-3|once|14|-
TGTGCCAGCAGCGTGGGGGTGGGAACAGATACGCAGTATTTT
CASSVGVGTDTQYF
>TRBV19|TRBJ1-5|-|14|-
TGTGCCAGTAGTATGGGGCAGGAAATCAGCCCCCAGCATTTT
CASSMGQEISPQHF
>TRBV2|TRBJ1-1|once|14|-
TGTGCCAGCAGTGATCCGGGTATATCCACTGAAGCTTTCTTT
CASSDPGISTEAFF
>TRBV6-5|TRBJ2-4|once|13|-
TGTGCCAGCAGAGGACAGTTTGGAAACATTCAGTACTTC
CASRGQFGNIQYF
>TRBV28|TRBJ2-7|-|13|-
TGTGCCAGCCCTATTTACGTCTCCTACGAGCAGTACTTC
CASPIYVSYEQYF
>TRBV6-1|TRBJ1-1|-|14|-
TGTGCCAGCAGTAACTCAGGGAGCGGCACTGAAGCTTTCTTT
CASSNSGSGTEAFF
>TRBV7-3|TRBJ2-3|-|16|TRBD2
TGTGCCAGCAGCTTATTTGCGGGAGAGTTTGGAGATACGCAGTATTTT
CASSLFAGEFGDTQYF
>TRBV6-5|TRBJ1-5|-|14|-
TGTGCCAGCAGCCCCCGGGACCTCTGGGGGCCCCAGCATTTT
CASSPRDLWGPQHF
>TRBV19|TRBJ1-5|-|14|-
TGTGCCAGTACCCCCCCGGGACACCATCAGCCCCAGCATTTT
CASTPPGHHQPQHF
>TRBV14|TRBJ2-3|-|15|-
TGTGCCAGCAGCGATTTGGGCGGGGGCACAGATACGCAGTATTTT
CASSDLGGGTDTQYF
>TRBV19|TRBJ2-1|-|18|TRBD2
TGTGCCACCCGGCGAGTAGCGGGACTTACAGGCTCCTACAATGAGCAGTTCTTC
CATRRVAGLTGSYNEQFF
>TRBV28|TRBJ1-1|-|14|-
TGTGCCAGCAGTGGGCCGTTCCAGACGGACGAAGCTTTCTTT
CASSGPFQTDEAFF
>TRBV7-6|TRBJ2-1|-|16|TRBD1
TGTGCCAGCAGCTTTAGCGCCGGACAGGGGAACAATGAGCAGTTCTTC
CASSFSAGQGNNEQFF
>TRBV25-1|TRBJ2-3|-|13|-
TGTGCCAGCAGTCCTGGATCCACAGATACGCAGTATTTT
CASSPGSTDTQYF
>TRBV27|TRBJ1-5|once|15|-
TGTGCCAGCAGCCTCCTCGGGCGAGGCAATCAGCCCCAGCATTTT
CASSLLGRGNQPQHF
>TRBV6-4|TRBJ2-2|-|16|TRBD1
TGTGCCAGCAGTGAGCAGGGGGCATCGAGCACCGGGGAGCTGTTTTTT
CASSEQGASSTGELFF
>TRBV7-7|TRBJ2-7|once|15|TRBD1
TGTGCCAGCAGCTTAGCACCGGACAGGGGCTACGAGCAGTACTTC
CASSLAPDRGYEQYF
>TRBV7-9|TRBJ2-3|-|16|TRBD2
TGTGCCAGCAGCTTAGCCCCGGGGGGGCCTGTAGATACGCAGTATTTT
CASSLAPGGPVDTQYF
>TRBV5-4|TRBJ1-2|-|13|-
TGTGCCAGCAGCTTGTACAGGGACTATGGCTACACCTTC
CASSLYRDYGYTF
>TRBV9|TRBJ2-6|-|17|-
TGTGCCAGCAGCGGAAACAGTCGCCCCTCTGGGGCCAACGTCCTGACTTTC
CASSGNSRPSGANVLTF
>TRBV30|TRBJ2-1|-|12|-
TGTGCCTGGAGTCCTATCTACAATGAGCAGTTCTTC
CAWSPIYNEQFF
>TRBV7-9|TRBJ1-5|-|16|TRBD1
TGTGCCAGCAGCTTATCGGGACAGGGAGACAATCAGCCCCAGCATTTT
CASSLSGQGDNQPQHF
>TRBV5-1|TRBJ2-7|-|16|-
TGCGCCAGCAGCTTGGTAGTTAGGACTGGCGACTACGAGCAGTACTTC
CASSLVVRTGDYEQYF
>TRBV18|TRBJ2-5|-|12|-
TGTGCCAGTTCGGAGAACCAAGAGACCCAGTACTTC
CASSENQETQYF
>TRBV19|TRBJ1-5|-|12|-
TGTGCCAGTTACGGCTTCAATCAGCCCCAGCATTTT
CASYGFNQPQHF
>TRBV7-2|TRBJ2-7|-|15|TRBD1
TGTGCCAGCAGCACCGGACAGGGGGGCTCCTACGAGCAGTACTTC
CASSTGQGGSYEQYF
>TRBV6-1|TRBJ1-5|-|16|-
TGTGCCAGCAGTGAAGCGCTTCGAGGGACCCATCAGCCCCAGCATTTT
CASSEALRGTHQPQHF
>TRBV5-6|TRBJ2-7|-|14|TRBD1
TGTGCCAGCACGCGGACAGGTGAGGCCTTAGGGCAGTACTTC
CASTRTGEALGQYF
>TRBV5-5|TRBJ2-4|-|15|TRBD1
TGTGCCAGCAGCTCGGCCGGGACAGGAGAAAACATTCAGTACTTC
CASSSAGTGENIQYF
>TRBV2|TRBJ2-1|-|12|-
TGTGCCAGCTTCCTAGTCGCCGATGAGCAGTTCTTC
CASFLVADEQFF
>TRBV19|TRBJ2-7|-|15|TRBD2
TGTGCCAGTAGTATCAGCGGGGGGGTAGCCTACGAGCAGTACTTC
CASSISGGVAYEQYF
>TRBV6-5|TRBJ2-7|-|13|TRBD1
TGTGCCAGCAGTTACGACAGGGGGTACGAGCAGTACTTC
CASSYDRGYEQYF
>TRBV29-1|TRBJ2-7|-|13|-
TGCAGCGTCGAAAATACTCACTCCTACGAGCAGTACTTC
CSVENTHSYEQYF
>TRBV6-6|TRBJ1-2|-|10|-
TGTGCCAGCAGTTACGTCGGCTACACCTTC
CASSYVGYTF
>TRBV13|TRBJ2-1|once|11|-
TGTGCCAGCAGCCGTAGGGATGAGCAGTTCTTC
CASSRRDEQFF
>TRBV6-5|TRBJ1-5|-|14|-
TGTGCCAGCAGGGACGGGTATAGCAATCAGCCCCAGCATTTT
CASRDGYSNQPQHF
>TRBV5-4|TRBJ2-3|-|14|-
TGTGCCAGCAGCTTTAGGGCGACAACAGATACGCAGTATTTT
CASSFRATTDTQYF
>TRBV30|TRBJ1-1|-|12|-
TGTGCCTGGAGGGAGGGGGGGACTGAAGCTTTCTTT
CAWREGGTEAFF
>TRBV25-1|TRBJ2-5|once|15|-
TGTGCCAGCAGTGCGCCTAAAGGCGTGGGGGAGACCCAGTACTTC
CASSAPKGVGETQYF
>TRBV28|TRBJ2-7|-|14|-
TGTGCCAGCAGTTTAAGCGACAGTGCCTACGAGCAGTACTTC
CASSLSDSAYEQYF
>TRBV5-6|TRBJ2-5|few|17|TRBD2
TGTGCCAGCAGCTTGCGGGTGGGGGGGTCCGGAAAGGAGACCCAGTACTTC
CASSLRVGGSGKETQYF
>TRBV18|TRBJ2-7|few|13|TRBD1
TGTGCCAGCTCAACGGGACAGGGCTACGAGCAGTACTTC
CASSTGQGYEQYF
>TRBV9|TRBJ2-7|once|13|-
TGTGCCAGCAGCGTAGCAGTAGACTACGAGCAGTACTTC
CASSVAVDYEQYF
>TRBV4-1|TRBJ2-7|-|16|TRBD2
TGCGCCAGCAGCCAACCCCGTAGCGGGAGGCACTACGAGCAGTACTTC
CASSQPRSGRHYEQYF